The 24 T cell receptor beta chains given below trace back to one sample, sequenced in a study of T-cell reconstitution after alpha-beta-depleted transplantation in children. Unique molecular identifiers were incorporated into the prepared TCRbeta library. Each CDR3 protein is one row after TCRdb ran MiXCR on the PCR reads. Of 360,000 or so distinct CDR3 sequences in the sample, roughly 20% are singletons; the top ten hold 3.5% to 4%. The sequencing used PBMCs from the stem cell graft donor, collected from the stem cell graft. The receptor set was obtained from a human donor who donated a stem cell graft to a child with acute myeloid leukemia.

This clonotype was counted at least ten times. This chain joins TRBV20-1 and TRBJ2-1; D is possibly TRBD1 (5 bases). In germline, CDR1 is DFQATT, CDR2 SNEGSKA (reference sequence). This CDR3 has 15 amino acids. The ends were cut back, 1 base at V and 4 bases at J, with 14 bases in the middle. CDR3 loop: CSARVPGIKYNEQFF. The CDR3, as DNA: TGCAGTGCTAGAGTCCCAGGGATCAAATACAATGAGCAGTTCTTC.

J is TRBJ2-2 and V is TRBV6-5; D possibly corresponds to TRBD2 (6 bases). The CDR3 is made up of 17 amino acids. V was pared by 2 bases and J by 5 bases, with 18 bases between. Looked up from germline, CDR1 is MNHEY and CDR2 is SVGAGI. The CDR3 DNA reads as TGTGCCAGCAGTTACAATCCCCCGGAGGGACTGACCGGGGAGCTGTTTTTT. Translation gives CASSYNPPEGLTGELFF.

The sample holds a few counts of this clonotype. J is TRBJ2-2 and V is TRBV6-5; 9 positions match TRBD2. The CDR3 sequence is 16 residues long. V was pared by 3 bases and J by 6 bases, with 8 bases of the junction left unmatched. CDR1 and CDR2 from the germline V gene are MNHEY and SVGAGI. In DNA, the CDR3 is TGTGCCAGCAGTTATTCCCTCGTAGCGGGAGCCGGGGAGCTGTTTTTT. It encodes CASSYSLVAGAGELFF.

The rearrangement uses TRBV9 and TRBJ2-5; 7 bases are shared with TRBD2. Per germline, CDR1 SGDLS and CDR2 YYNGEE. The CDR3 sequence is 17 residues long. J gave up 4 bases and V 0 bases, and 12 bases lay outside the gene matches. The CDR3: CASSVAAGGGTGETQYF. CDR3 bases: TGTGCCAGCAGCGTAGCAGCGGGCGGGGGAACGGGAGAGACCCAGTACTTC. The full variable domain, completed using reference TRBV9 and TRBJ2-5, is DSGVTQTPKHLITATGQRVTLRCSPRSGDLSVYWYQQSLDQGLQFLIQYYNGEERAKGNILERFSAQQFPDLHSELNLSSLELGDSALYFCASSVAAGGGTGETQYFGPGTRLLVL.

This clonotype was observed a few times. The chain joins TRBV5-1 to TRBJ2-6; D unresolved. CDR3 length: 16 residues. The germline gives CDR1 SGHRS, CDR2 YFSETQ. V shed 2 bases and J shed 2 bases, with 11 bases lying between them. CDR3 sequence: CASSFDESAGANVLTF. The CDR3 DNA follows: TGCGCCAGCAGCTTTGATGAGTCCGCTGGGGCCAACGTCCTGACTTTC.

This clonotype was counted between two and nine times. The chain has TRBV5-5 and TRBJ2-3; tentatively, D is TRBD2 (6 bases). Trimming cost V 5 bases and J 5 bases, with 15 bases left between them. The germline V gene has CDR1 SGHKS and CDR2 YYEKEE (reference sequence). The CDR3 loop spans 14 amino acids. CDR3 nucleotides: TGTGCCAGCAGAAACAGCGGAGGGCGAGATACGCAGTATTTT. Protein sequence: CASRNSGGRDTQYF.

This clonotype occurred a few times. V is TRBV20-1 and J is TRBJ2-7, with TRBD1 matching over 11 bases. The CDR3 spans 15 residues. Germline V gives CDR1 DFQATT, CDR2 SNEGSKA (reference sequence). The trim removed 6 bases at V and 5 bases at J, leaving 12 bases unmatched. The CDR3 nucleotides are TGCAGTGCCCAAGTTCGGGACAGGGGGACGAACGAGCAGTACTTC. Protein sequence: CSAQVRDRGTNEQYF.

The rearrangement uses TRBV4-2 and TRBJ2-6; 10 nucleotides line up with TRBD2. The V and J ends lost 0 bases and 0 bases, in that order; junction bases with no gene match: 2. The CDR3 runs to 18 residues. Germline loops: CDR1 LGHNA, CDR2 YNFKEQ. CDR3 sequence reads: CASSQDGLAASGANVLTF. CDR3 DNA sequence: TGTGCCAGCAGCCAAGATGGACTAGCGGCCTCTGGGGCCAACGTCCTGACTTTC.

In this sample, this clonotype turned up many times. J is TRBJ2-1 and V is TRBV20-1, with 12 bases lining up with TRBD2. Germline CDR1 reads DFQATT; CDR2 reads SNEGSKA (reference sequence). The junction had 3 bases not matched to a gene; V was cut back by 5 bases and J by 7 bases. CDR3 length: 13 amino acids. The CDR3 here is CSAPGLAGNEQFF. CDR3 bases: TGCAGTGCTCCGGGACTAGCGGGTAATGAGCAGTTCTTC.

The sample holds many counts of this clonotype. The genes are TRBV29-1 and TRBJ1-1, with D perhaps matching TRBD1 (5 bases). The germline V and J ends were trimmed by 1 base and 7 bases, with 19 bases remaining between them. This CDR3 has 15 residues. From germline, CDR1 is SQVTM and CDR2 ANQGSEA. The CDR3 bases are TGCAGCGTTGAAGGGAAACGGACGCAGGGTGTTGAAGCTTTCTTT. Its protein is CSVEGKRTQGVEAFF.

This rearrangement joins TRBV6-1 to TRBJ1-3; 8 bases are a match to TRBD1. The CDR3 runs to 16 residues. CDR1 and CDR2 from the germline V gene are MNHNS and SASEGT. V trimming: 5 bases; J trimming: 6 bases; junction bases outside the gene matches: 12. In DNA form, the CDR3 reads TGTGCCAGCAGTAGACAGGGGAACCACGCTGCAAACACCATATATTTT. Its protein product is CASSRQGNHAANTIYF.

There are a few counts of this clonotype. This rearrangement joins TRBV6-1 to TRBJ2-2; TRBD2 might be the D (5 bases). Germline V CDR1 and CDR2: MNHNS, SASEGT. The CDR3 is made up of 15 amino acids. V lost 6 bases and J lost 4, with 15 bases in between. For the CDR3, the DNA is TGTGCCAGCAGGGGGTGGGAGAGTGGCACCGGGGAGCTGTTTTTT. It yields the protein CASRGWESGTGELFF.

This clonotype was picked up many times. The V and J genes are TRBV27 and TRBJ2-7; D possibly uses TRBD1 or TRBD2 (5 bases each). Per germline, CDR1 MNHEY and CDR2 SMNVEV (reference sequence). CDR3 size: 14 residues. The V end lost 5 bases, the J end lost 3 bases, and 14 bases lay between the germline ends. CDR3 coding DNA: TGTGCCAGCAGTAGAAGAGAGGGGCACTACGAGCAGTACTTC. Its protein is CASSRREGHYEQYF.

CDR3 sequence (DNA): TGTGCCACCAGCAGCACAGAGGGCCCCTTCTATGGCTACACCTTC. This gives the protein CATSSTEGPFYGYTF. V and J are TRBV15 and TRBJ1-2, with D unresolved. V lost 3 bases to trimming and J lost 4 bases, with 15 bases between them. The CDR3 loop spans 15 amino acids. Germline V lookup: CDR1 LNHNV, CDR2 YYDKDF (reference sequence).

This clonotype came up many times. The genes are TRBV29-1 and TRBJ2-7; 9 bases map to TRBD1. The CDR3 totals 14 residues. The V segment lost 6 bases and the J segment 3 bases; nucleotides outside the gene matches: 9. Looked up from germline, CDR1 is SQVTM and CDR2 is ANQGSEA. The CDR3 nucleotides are TGCAGCGTGGGGACAGGGTTAGGCTACTACGAGCAGTACTTC. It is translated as CSVGTGLGYYEQYF.

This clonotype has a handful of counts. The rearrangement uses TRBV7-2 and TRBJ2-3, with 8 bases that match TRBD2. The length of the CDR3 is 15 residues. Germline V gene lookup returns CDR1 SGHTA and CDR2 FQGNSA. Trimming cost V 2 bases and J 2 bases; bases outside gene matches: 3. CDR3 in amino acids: CASSLSGRTTDTQYF. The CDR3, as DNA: TGTGCCAGCAGCTTAAGCGGGAGAACCACAGATACGCAGTATTTT. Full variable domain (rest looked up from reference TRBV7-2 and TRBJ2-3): GAGVSQSPSNKVTEKGKDVELRCDPISGHTALYWYRQSLGQGLEFLIYFQGNSAPDKSGLPSDRFSAERTGGSVSTLTIQRTQQEDSAVYLCASSLSGRTTDTQYFGPGTRLTVL.

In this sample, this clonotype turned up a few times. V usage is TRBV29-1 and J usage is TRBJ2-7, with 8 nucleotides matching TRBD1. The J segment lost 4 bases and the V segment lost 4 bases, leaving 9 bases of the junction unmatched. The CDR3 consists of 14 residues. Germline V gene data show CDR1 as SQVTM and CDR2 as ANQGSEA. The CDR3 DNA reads TGCAGCGTTGTGTCCGGGACAGGTCTTTACGAGCAGTACTTC. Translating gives CSVVSGTGLYEQYF.

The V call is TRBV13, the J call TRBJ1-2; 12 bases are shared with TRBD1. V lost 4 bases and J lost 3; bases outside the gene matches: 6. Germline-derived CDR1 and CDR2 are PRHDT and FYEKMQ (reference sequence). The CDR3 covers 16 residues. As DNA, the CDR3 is TGTGCCAGCAGCTCCCTGGGGACAGGGGGCGACTATGGCTACACCTTC. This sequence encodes CASSSLGTGGDYGYTF.

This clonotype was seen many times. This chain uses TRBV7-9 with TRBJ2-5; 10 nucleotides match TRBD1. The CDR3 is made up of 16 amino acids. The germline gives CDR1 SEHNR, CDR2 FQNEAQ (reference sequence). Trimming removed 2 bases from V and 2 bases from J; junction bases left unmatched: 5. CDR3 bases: TGTGCCAGCAGCTTACGTTCGGGACAGGGGCAAGAGACCCAGTACTTC. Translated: CASSLRSGQGQETQYF. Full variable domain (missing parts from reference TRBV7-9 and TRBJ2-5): DTGVSQNPRHKITKRGQNVTFRCDPISEHNRLYWYRQTLGQGPEFLTYFQNEAQLEKSRLLSDRFSAERPKGSFSTLEIQRTEQGDSAMYLCASSLRSGQGQETQYFGPGTRLLVL.

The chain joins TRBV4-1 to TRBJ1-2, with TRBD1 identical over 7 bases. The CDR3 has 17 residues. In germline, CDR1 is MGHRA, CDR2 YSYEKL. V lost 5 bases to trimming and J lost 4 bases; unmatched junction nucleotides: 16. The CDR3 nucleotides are TGCGCCAGCAGCAATAGACAGGGTAGGGCTTCCGGCTATGGCTACACCTTC. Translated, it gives CASSNRQGRASGYGYTF.

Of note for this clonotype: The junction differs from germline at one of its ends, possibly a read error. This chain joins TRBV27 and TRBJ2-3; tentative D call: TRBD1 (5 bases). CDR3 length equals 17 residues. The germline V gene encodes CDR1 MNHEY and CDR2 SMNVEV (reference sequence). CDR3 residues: CASSLRGTWKDTETQYF. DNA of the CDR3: TGTGCCAGCAGTTTAAGGGGCACCTGGAAGGACACAGAAACGCAGTATTTT.

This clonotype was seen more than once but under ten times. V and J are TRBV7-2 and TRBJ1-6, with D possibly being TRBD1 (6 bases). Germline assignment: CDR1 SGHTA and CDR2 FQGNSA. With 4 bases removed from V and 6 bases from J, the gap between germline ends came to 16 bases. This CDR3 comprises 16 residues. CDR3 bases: TGTGCCAGCAGCTCCCAACCCACAGGGAGTAATTCACCCCTCCACTTT. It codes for CASSSQPTGSNSPLHF.

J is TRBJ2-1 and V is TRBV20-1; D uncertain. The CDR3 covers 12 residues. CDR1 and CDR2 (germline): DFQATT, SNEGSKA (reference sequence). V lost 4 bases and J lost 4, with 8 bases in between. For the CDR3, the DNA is TGCAGTGCTATCTGGGGATACAATGAGCAGTTCTTC. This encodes CSAIWGYNEQFF.

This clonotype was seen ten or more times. As DNA, the CDR3 is TGCAGTGCCCACTCGGGGGGTAGGGATGAGCAGTTCTTC. This gives the protein CSAHSGGRDEQFF. The rearrangement uses TRBV20-1 and TRBJ2-1, with 7 bases that match TRBD2. CDR1 is DFQATT, CDR2 SNEGSKA, per germline (reference sequence). V lost 6 bases, J lost 8 bases, and 10 bases stayed unmatched. There are 13 residues in the CDR3.